This TCR beta chain appears in the sequencing data of a study of blood T cell repertoires in COVID-19. The protocol was immunoSEQ multiplex PCR, while the TCRdb copy is restricted to in-frame clones and leaves out a portion. The table records some 130,000 clones, around 89% of them present only once. The sequenced sample was peripheral blood. The origin of this receptor is a man aged 60 to 75 with COVID-19, enrolled during active disease.

The CDR3 region has the DNA TGTGCCAGCAGGGACAGTCGGGGAATCTATGGCTACACCTTC. The encoded protein is CASRDSRGIYGYTF. The genes are TRBV2 and TRBJ1-2; weak D call: TRBD1 (6 bases). Looked up from germline, CDR1 is SNHLY and CDR2 is FYNNEI. Trimming shortened V by 6 bases and J by 4 bases, and 15 bases separated the two germline ends. CDR3 length: 14 amino acids.